A selection of T cell receptor beta chains follows, all from one sample in a study of response to subunit inactivated influenza vaccine. TCRdb re-called the RT-PCR reads with MiXCR, one entry per CDR3 protein. The repertoire has about 570,000 distinct CDR3 sequences, around 11% of them found once; the top ten carry 11%. A further study also used this sample, focusing on T cells expressing NK-cell markers.

The source was PBMCs from blood, collected on the day of vaccination. Source of these receptors: a man aged 45 to 65 who received an inactivated influenza vaccine. CDR3s include the opening cysteine and the closing phenylalanine or tryptophan. A D gene is named only where the DNA matches it firmly. Only part of the rows carry a size: once, few, many, or a class if the clone is expanded.

V gene,J gene,clone size,D gene,CDR3 protein,CDR3 DNA
TRBV10-3,TRBJ2-1,-,-,CAIGDYNEQFF,TGTGCCATCGGGGACTACAATGAGCAGTTCTTC
TRBV6-1,TRBJ2-7,-,-,CASRNGQNSYEQYF,TGTGCCAGCAGAAACGGACAGAACTCCTACGAGCAGTACTTC
TRBV20-1,TRBJ2-1,-,-,CSARSLAPSYNEQFF,TGCAGTGCTAGGTCCCTAGCGCCATCCTACAATGAGCAGTTCTTC
TRBV4-1,TRBJ2-7,-,TRBD1,CASSPWTGGYEQNF,TGCGCCAGCAGCCCGTGGACAGGGGGCTACGAGCAGAACTTC
TRBV5-1,TRBJ2-5,few,-,CASSTGHPRETQYF,TGCGCCAGCAGCACGGGACACCCTCGGGAGACCCAGTACTTC
TRBV18,TRBJ2-1,few,-,CASSSTGGEYNEQFF,TGTGCCAGCTCATCAACAGGGGGGGAATACAATGAGCAGTTCTTC
TRBV6-5,TRBJ1-2,-,TRBD1,CASSSADRANYGYTF,TGTGCCAGCAGTTCCGCGGACAGGGCAAACTATGGCTACACCTTC
TRBV7-2,TRBJ2-1,-,TRBD2,CASSLGSGLDYNEQFF,TGTGCCAGCAGCTTAGGGTCAGGACTAGACTACAATGAGCAGTTCTTC
TRBV5-5,TRBJ2-7,-,TRBD2,CASSLEGLANYEQYF,TGTGCCAGCAGCTTGGAGGGACTAGCTAACTACGAGCAGTACTTC
TRBV7-9,TRBJ2-7,few,TRBD2,CASSPSSGATYEQYF,TGTGCCAGCAGCCCCTCTAGCGGGGCCACCTACGAGCAGTACTTC
TRBV20-1,TRBJ1-5,-,-,CSAKGFSNQPQHF,TGCAGTGCTAAAGGCTTTAGCAATCAGCCCCAGCATTTT
TRBV7-9,TRBJ2-5,many,-,CASSSEGETQYF,TGTGCCAGCAGCTCGGAGGGAGAGACCCAGTACTTC
TRBV28,TRBJ2-2,-,TRBD1,CATDKEGAGTGELFF,TGTGCCACCGATAAAGAGGGGGCGGGCACCGGGGAGCTGTTTTTT
TRBV25-1,TRBJ2-6,-,TRBD2,CASSRTSGVSGANVLTF,TGTGCCAGCTCCCGGACTAGCGGGGTCTCTGGGGCCAACGTCCTGACTTTC
TRBV6-2/TRBV6-3,TRBJ2-1,-,-,CASKIERGGFSSSYNEQFF,TGTGCCAGCAAGATAGAACGAGGTGGTTTCTCCAGCTCCTACAATGAGCAGTTCTTC
TRBV6-5,TRBJ1-1,few,-,CASSYSEGRLEAFF,TGTGCCAGCAGTTACTCCGAGGGCCGACTTGAAGCTTTCTTT
TRBV11-2,TRBJ2-1,few,TRBD2,CASSLGLAGGRRNEQFF,TGTGCCAGCAGCTTAGGTCTAGCGGGAGGGCGTCGCAATGAGCAGTTCTTC
TRBV28,TRBJ2-1,many,TRBD2,CATTSGSTNEQFF,TGTGCCACCACTAGCGGGAGCACAAATGAGCAGTTCTTC
TRBV9,TRBJ1-3,many,-,CASSGRGSLSGNTIYF,TGTGCCAGCAGCGGAAGGGGGTCTCTCTCTGGAAACACCATATATTTT
TRBV20-1,TRBJ2-3,once,-,CSAMVGAGDTQYF,TGCAGTGCTATGGTGGGAGCCGGAGATACGCAGTATTTT
TRBV6-5,TRBJ1-6,few,-,CASSYSHSSSYNSPLHF,TGTGCCAGCAGTTACTCTCACAGCAGCTCCTATAATTCACCCCTCCACTTT
TRBV6-1,TRBJ2-1,many,-,CASSHGSISNEQFF,TGTGCCAGCAGCCACGGGTCGATCAGCAATGAGCAGTTCTTC
TRBV10-3,TRBJ2-3,-,-,CAISESKSGLPTDTQYF,TGTGCCATCAGTGAGTCGAAGTCTGGACTACCCACAGATACGCAGTATTTT
TRBV18,TRBJ2-2,-,TRBD2,CASSPGGRNTGELFF,TGTGCCAGCTCACCAGGCGGGAGGAACACCGGGGAGCTGTTTTTT
TRBV7-2,TRBJ2-5,few,-,CASSYQGGGSETQYF,TGTGCCAGCAGCTACCAGGGGGGGGGCTCGGAGACCCAGTACTTC
TRBV20-1,TRBJ2-1,-,-,CSARDPTRLVDNEQFF,TGCAGTGCTAGAGACCCGACTAGATTAGTAGACAATGAGCAGTTCTTC
TRBV4-2,TRBJ1-2,many,-,CASGESNSNYGYTF,TGTGCCAGCGGAGAATCTAATAGCAACTATGGCTACACCTTC
TRBV3-1,TRBJ2-7,-,TRBD1,CASSLLGSHRGYEQYF,TGTGCCAGCAGCCTCCTCGGTTCCCACAGGGGCTACGAGCAGTACTTC
TRBV19,TRBJ1-2,many,-,CASSFTPDIDRGYTF,TGTGCCAGTAGCTTCACACCAGACATCGACCGTGGCTACACCTTC
TRBV11-2,TRBJ2-3,-,TRBD2,CASSPGLAGGAWYYTDTQYF,TGTGCCAGCAGCCCTGGACTAGCGGGGGGGGCTTGGTATTACACAGATACGCAGTATTTT
TRBV7-6,TRBJ2-7,-,TRBD2,CASSPGIAGDYYEQYF,TGTGCCAGCAGCCCAGGGATAGCGGGAGATTACTACGAGCAGTACTTC
TRBV7-2,TRBJ2-3,few,TRBD2,CASTLLSSGGTQYF,TGTGCCAGCACCTTGCTGTCTAGCGGGGGTACGCAGTATTTT
TRBV20-1,TRBJ2-7,-,-,CSARDLQSRGSYEQYF,TGCAGTGCTAGGGATCTCCAATCGCGTGGGTCCTACGAGCAGTACTTC
TRBV7-9,TRBJ2-1,few,-,CASSLGTPVGRLNEQFF,TGTGCCAGCAGCTTAGGGACCCCGGTGGGACGCTTAAATGAGCAGTTCTTC
TRBV28,TRBJ2-7,-,-,CASRSPERATYEQYF,TGTGCCAGCAGGTCACCAGAGCGGGCGACCTACGAGCAGTACTTC
TRBV3-1,TRBJ1-3,few,-,CASSQGGGGIYF,TGTGCCAGCAGCCAAGGAGGAGGTGGCATATATTTT
TRBV4-2,TRBJ2-7,few,TRBD2,CASSQELAGGTYAYEQYF,TGTGCCAGCAGCCAGGAGTTAGCGGGAGGGACTTATGCCTACGAGCAGTACTTC